These 26 T cell receptor beta chains were all obtained from the same sample, sequenced in a study of Ad26.COV2.S vaccination and SARS-CoV-2 variants (TCRdb year 2021). The treatment or condition label, read with the paper, signifies: 15 to 20 received Ad26.COV2.S at low or high dose, single or two shots; 5 received placebo; per-sample allocation not given. Repertoires of vaccine and placebo recipients were sequenced from samples taken on day 63 after the first injection. The method behind the library was the immunoSEQ multiplex PCR assay. TCRdb re-hosts the immuneACCESS table, in-frame sequences only. Its copies lack some clones; in the studies checked, an unresolved V gene accounts for under half of them, and the cause for the rest is not known. In all, the sample holds 350,000 to 450,000 clones, and about four fifths of those were seen once. 7% to 9.5% of the sample comes from the top ten. The input for sequencing was peripheral blood, taken in a trial of Ad26.COV2.S vaccine versus placebo. These receptors were collected from a person between 18 and 65 years old who received the Ad26.COV2.S COVID-19 vaccine or a placebo.

This rearrangement joins TRBV11-2 to TRBJ2-2, with D unresolved. The V gene lost 4 bases and the J gene lost 6 bases, with 9 bases spanning the gap. The CDR3 sequence is 13 residues long. CDR1 SGHAT and CDR2 FQNNGV come from the germline V gene. The CDR3 is CASSSPPPGELFF. CDR3 bases: TGTGCCAGCAGCTCCCCGCCACCCGGGGAGCTGTTTTTT.

This chain uses TRBV10-3 with TRBJ1-5, with no clear D. V was shortened by 10 bases and J by 0 bases, with 7 bases between the two germline ends. CDR3 size: 12 residues. Per germline, CDR1 ENHRY and CDR2 SYGVKD. The DNA for the CDR3 is TGTGCCACGGGGTTTAGCAATCAGCCCCAGCATTTT. This sequence encodes CATGFSNQPQHF.

This chain links TRBV4-3 with TRBJ2-3, with unresolved D. CDR1 and CDR2 (germline): LGHNA, YSLEER. The CDR3 has 16 amino acids. The V gene lost 1 base and the J gene lost 2 bases, with 13 bases spanning the gap. CDR3 DNA: TGCGCCAGCAGCCAAGCCGCCCTTGGGAACACAGATACGCAGTATTTT. Translating it yields CASSQAALGNTDTQYF.

J is TRBJ1-1 and V is TRBV4-1, with a possible D match to TRBD1 (5 bases). Germline assignment: CDR1 MGHRA and CDR2 YSYEKL. V gave up 2 bases and J gave up 1 base, with 11 bases separating them. The CDR3 covers 15 residues. The CDR3 reads CASSQFGTGNTEAFF. The CDR3 region has the DNA TGCGCCAGCAGCCAATTCGGGACGGGGAACACTGAAGCTTTCTTT.

V gene TRBV30 combines with J gene TRBJ1-5, with 7 bases matching TRBD1. Germline CDR1 is GTSNPN and CDR2 is SVGIG (reference sequence). The CDR3 is made up of 13 amino acids. Germline trimming cut 1 base from V and 6 bases from J; bases unmatched to any gene: 3. CDR3 bases: TGTGCCTGGAGTGACGCAGGGGGTCAGCCCCAGCATTTT. This translates into CAWSDAGGQPQHF.

This chain uses TRBV4-3 with TRBJ1-2; 7 nucleotides agree with TRBD1. V was pared by 4 bases and J by 4 bases, with 12 bases of the junction left unmatched. This CDR3 has 16 amino acids. Germline V gene sequence: CDR1 LGHNA, CDR2 YSLEER. The CDR3 sequence: CASSLSVGGASYGYTF. In nucleotides, the CDR3 is TGCGCCAGCAGCCTCTCAGTAGGGGGCGCGTCCTATGGCTACACCTTC.

V usage is TRBV6-1 and J usage is TRBJ1-4; TRBD1 aligns across 11 bases. The CDR3 totals 15 residues. Germline lookup yields CDR1 MNHNS and CDR2 SASEGT. The V gene end was trimmed by 0 bases and the J gene end by 7 bases; junction bases not matched to a gene: 1. The CDR3 DNA sequence: TGTGCCAGCAGTGAAGCCGGGACAGGGGGTGAAAAACTGTTTTTT. It is translated as CASSEAGTGGEKLFF.

V and J are TRBV5-1 and TRBJ2-7; a possible D gene is TRBD2 (6 bases). The CDR3 consists of 15 residues. CDR1 SGHRS and CDR2 YFSETQ come from the germline V gene. Between the trimmed V and J ends, which lost 4 bases and 4 bases, there was a span of 18 bases. This chain's CDR3 is CASSTAGHTPYEQYF. The CDR3 coding sequence is TGCGCCAGCAGCACGGCGGGGCATACCCCTTACGAGCAGTACTTC.

V gene TRBV29-1 combines with J gene TRBJ2-3; 7 bases are a match to TRBD2. CDR3 length equals 13 residues. Trimming at V came to 5 bases and at J to 2 bases, leaving 4 bases not matched to a gene. The germline CDR1 and CDR2 sequences are SQVTM and ANQGSEA. The DNA of the CDR3 is TGCAGCGTTCAAGCGGGGTACACAGATACGCAGTATTTT. It encodes CSVQAGYTDTQYF.

The CDR3 here is CASSLLSGRPTGEQYF. The DNA of the CDR3 is TGTGCCAGCAGCTTATTGAGCGGGAGGCCCACGGGGGAGCAGTACTTC. The V call is TRBV11-2, the J call TRBJ2-7, with 9 bases matching TRBD2. CDR1 is SGHAT, CDR2 FQNNGV, per germline. This CDR3 comprises 16 residues. Trimming at V came to 2 bases and at J to 7 bases, leaving 12 bases not matched to a gene.

The chain is built from TRBV30 and TRBJ1-4; no clear D. CDR1 and CDR2 (germline): GTSNPN, SVGIG (reference sequence). The CDR3 is 13 residues long. The V end lost 0 bases, the J end lost 5 bases, and 7 bases lay between the germline ends. For the CDR3, the DNA is TGTGCCTGGAGTGTTCGGACGAATGAAAAACTGTTTTTT. It yields the protein CAWSVRTNEKLFF.

The rearrangement joins TRBV6-5 to TRBJ1-1; D is unclear. The CDR3 has 12 amino acids. Trimming removed 10 bases from V and 1 base from J, with 10 bases in between. In germline, CDR1 is MNHEY, CDR2 SVGAGI. For the CDR3, the DNA is TGTGCCACCAAGACCGCGAACACTGAAGCTTTCTTT. It translates to CATKTANTEAFF.

The chain combines TRBV24-1 with TRBJ2-3; D is ambiguous. The germline V gene encodes CDR1 KGHDR and CDR2 SFDVKD. The CDR3 length is 14 residues. The ends were cut back, 4 bases at V and 5 bases at J, with 12 bases in the middle. The CDR3 coding sequence is TGTGCCACCAGTGAGCCTCCTAGGGAAGATACGCAGTATTTT. This codes for CATSEPPREDTQYF.

The genes are TRBV6-5 and TRBJ2-7; either TRBD1 or TRBD2 may fit D (5 bases each). The CDR3 covers 13 residues. V was cut by 9 bases and J by 3 bases, with 15 bases left in between. Germline-derived CDR1 and CDR2 are MNHEY and SVGAGI. DNA of the CDR3: TGTGCCAGTACCGGGACGACATTCTACGAGCAGTACTTC. Translation: CASTGTTFYEQYF.

The J gene is TRBJ1-2, the V gene TRBV7-2, with D unresolved. V was cut by 3 bases and J by 2 bases, with 7 bases left in between. Per the germline V gene, CDR1 is SGHTA and CDR2 is FQGNSA. The CDR3 is made up of 13 amino acids. The CDR3 sequence: CASSFSRNYGYTF. The CDR3 region has the DNA TGTGCCAGCAGCTTCAGCCGGAACTATGGCTACACCTTC.

The V gene is TRBV10-3, the J gene TRBJ1-2; 9 nucleotides agree with TRBD1. V lost 6 bases, J lost 4 bases, and 6 bases stayed unmatched. The CDR3 totals 14 residues. Per the germline V gene, CDR1 is ENHRY and CDR2 is SYGVKD. Here the CDR3 DNA reads TGTGCCATCAGGGGGACAGGGATCCTCTATGGCTACACCTTC. Protein: CAIRGTGILYGYTF.

The rearrangement joins TRBV4-2 to TRBJ2-1, with TRBD2 matching over 12 bases. There are 15 residues in the CDR3. Germline values: CDR1 LGHNA, CDR2 YNFKEQ. V was clipped by 4 bases and J by 10 bases; unmatched bases: 8. The CDR3 sequence: CASSRASGGAREQFF. CDR3 in DNA: TGTGCCAGCAGCCGAGCTAGCGGGGGGGCGAGAGAGCAGTTCTTC.

In regard to this clone: The junction departs from the called germline gene at one end, perhaps through a read error. This sequence joins TRBV20-1 and TRBJ1-4; no clear D. Germline CDR1 and CDR2: DFQATT and SNEGSKA (reference sequence). The CDR3 spans 11 residues. The CDR3 reads CATSDNEKLFF. The CDR3 DNA reads TGTGCGACATCTGATAATGAAAAACTGTTTTTT.

The chain has TRBV5-5 and TRBJ1-2; TRBD1 is a possible D gene (5 bases). The V gene lost 2 bases and the J gene lost 8 bases, with 16 bases spanning the gap. This CDR3 is 14 amino acids long. Germline V gene data show CDR1 as SGHKS and CDR2 as YYEKEE (reference sequence). This CDR3 reads CASSFGTRDQGYTF. The CDR3 DNA is TGTGCCAGCAGCTTCGGGACCAGGGATCAAGGCTACACCTTC.

V usage is TRBV7-2 and J usage is TRBJ1-6; D ambiguous. The CDR3 has 14 residues. Germline V lookup: CDR1 SGHTA, CDR2 FQGNSA. Trimming left V 4 bases short and J 3 bases short, with 7 bases between. The DNA of the CDR3 is TGTGCCAGCAGCTCTGACTTCTATAATTCACCCCTCCACTTT. The encoded protein is CASSSDFYNSPLHF.

This clone turned up a few times. V and J are TRBV5-1 and TRBJ1-1, with D unresolved. CDR1 and CDR2 from the germline V gene are SGHRS and YFSETQ. Trimming removed 0 bases from V and 1 base from J, with 4 bases in between. The CDR3 runs to 13 residues. The CDR3 loop reads CASSLETNTEAFF. The CDR3 coding sequence is TGCGCCAGCAGCTTGGAAACGAACACTGAAGCTTTCTTT.

The chain links TRBV2 to TRBJ2-7, with D unresolved. V was trimmed by 4 bases and J by 0 bases, leaving 10 bases between them. This CDR3 is built from 14 residues. Germline V gives CDR1 SNHLY, CDR2 FYNNEI. The CDR3 here is CASSVDAYSYEQYF. The CDR3 DNA reads as TGTGCCAGCAGTGTTGACGCCTACTCCTACGAGCAGTACTTC.

The chain is built from TRBV7-9 and TRBJ1-1, with D hard to call. The CDR3 is 13 residues long. The germline V and J ends were trimmed by 2 bases and 1 base, with 5 bases remaining between them. Germline-derived CDR1 and CDR2 are SEHNR and FQNEAQ (reference sequence). CDR3 region: CASSLNTNTEAFF. The DNA for the CDR3 is TGTGCCAGCAGCTTAAACACGAACACTGAAGCTTTCTTT.

The chain links TRBV5-1 to TRBJ1-1; 9 bases agree with TRBD1. The CDR3 extends over 17 amino acids. Germline V gene sequence: CDR1 SGHRS, CDR2 YFSETQ. V shed 4 bases and J 0 bases; nucleotides not matched to a gene: 10. The CDR3 nucleotides are TGCGCCAGCAGCCCCGGGACAGGGCTAGGCATGAACACTGAAGCTTTCTTT. It encodes CASSPGTGLGMNTEAFF.

V usage is TRBV3-1 (or the pseudogene TRBV3-2) and J usage is TRBJ1-6; 8 nucleotides align to TRBD1. Trimming cost V 8 bases and J 7 bases; bases outside gene matches: 7. Germline V gene sequence: CDR1 LGHDT, CDR2 YNNKEL (reference sequence). The CDR3 loop spans 14 amino acids. The CDR3 DNA sequence: TGTGCCAGCCGCACAGGGGGGTCGAATTCACCCCTCCACTTT. Protein sequence: CASRTGGSNSPLHF.

This clone appeared a few times. The chain combines TRBV28 with TRBJ1-1; D uncertain. The CDR3 is 12 amino acids. Germline V gene data show CDR1 as MDHEN and CDR2 as SYDVKM. Deletions cut 6 bases from V and 3 bases from J, with 8 bases between. CDR3 region: CASRVWDTEAFF. CDR3 in DNA: TGTGCCAGCAGGGTGTGGGACACTGAAGCTTTCTTT.